A selection of T cell receptor beta chains follows, all from one sample in a study of lung T cells in sarcoidosis with Löfgren's syndrome. In TCRdb, the reads were re-called with MiXCR into one record per CDR3 protein. The repertoire holds more than 50,000 distinct CDR3 sequences, with around 20% as singletons. The sequenced sample was CD4+ T cells from PBMCs. Receptors originate from a human donor with sarcoidosis (Löfgren's syndrome or another form), or a control subject (not recorded which). CDR3s include the opening cysteine and the closing phenylalanine or tryptophan. A D gene is named only where the DNA matches it firmly. Clone size is not always given. Where it is, it says once, few, many or a class for expanded clones.

J: TRBJ2-3; D: TRBD2; size: many; V: TRBV4-2; length: 16; CDR3: CASSQEAAGGPDTQYF; DNA: TGTGCCAGCAGCCAAGAGGCAGCGGGAGGACCAGATACGCAGTATTTT
J: TRBJ1-5; D: TRBD1; size: many; V: TRBV20-1; length: 15; CDR3: CSARRDRGGNQPQHF; DNA: TGCAGTGCTAGAAGAGACAGGGGTGGCAATCAGCCCCAGCATTTT
J: TRBJ2-6; D: -; size: few; V: TRBV7-2; length: 20; CDR3: CASSGGDLQLIYSGANVLTF; DNA: TGTGCCAGCAGCGGGGGAGATCTACAGTTAATTTACTCTGGGGCCAACGTCCTGACTTTC
J: TRBJ2-7; D: TRBD1; size: many; V: TRBV6-6; length: 17; CDR3: CASSYSWGTGDVYEQYF; DNA: TGTGCCAGCAGTTACTCCTGGGGGACAGGGGACGTCTACGAGCAGTACTTC
J: TRBJ2-3; D: TRBD1; size: many; V: TRBV20-1; length: 14; CDR3: CSASQTGDGDTQYF; DNA: TGCAGTGCTAGCCAGACAGGGGATGGAGATACGCAGTATTTT
J: TRBJ1-4; D: -; size: -; V: TRBV6-6; length: 14; CDR3: CASSPGTAPEKLLF; DNA: TGTGCTAGCAGCCCCGGGACCGCACCCGAAAAACTGCTTTTT
J: TRBJ2-5; D: -; size: many; V: TRBV28; length: 12; CDR3: CATGPLAETQYF; DNA: TGTGCCACCGGCCCTTTAGCGGAGACCCAGTACTTC
J: TRBJ2-5; D: TRBD2; size: -; V: TRBV7-9; length: 17; CDR3: CASTPGTSGYNQETQYF; DNA: TGTGCCAGCACCCCTGGGACTAGCGGTTACAATCAAGAGACCCAGTACTTC
J: TRBJ2-5; D: TRBD2; size: many; V: TRBV6-1; length: 15; CDR3: CASSRGTSGSQTQYF; DNA: TGTGCCAGCAGTAGAGGGACTAGCGGGAGTCAGACCCAGTACTTC
J: TRBJ1-5; D: -; size: many; V: TRBV12-3/TRBV12-4; length: 12; CDR3: CASSQNNQPQHF; DNA: TGTGCCAGCAGCCAAAACAATCAGCCCCAGCATTTT
J: TRBJ2-7; D: TRBD1; size: -; V: TRBV19; length: 14; CDR3: CAGSFRDREDEQYF; DNA: TGTGCCGGTTCCTTCCGGGACAGGGAAGACGAGCAGTACTTC
J: TRBJ2-1; D: -; size: few; V: TRBV12-3/TRBV12-4; length: 15; CDR3: CASSAHESSYNEQFF; DNA: TGTGCCAGCAGTGCCCATGAGAGCTCCTACAATGAGCAGTTCTTC
J: TRBJ2-7; D: TRBD2; size: many; V: TRBV7-2; length: 17; CDR3: CASSRGTGTSGPYEQYF; DNA: TGTGCCAGCAGCCGAGGCACAGGGACTAGCGGGCCCTACGAGCAGTACTTC
J: TRBJ2-7; D: -; size: few; V: TRBV2; length: 12; CDR3: CASSEGSHEQYF; DNA: TGTGCCAGCAGTGAGGGGTCCCACGAGCAGTACTTC
J: TRBJ1-2; D: TRBD1; size: many; V: TRBV12-3/TRBV12-4; length: 13; CDR3: CASRGQANYGYTF; DNA: TGTGCCAGCAGGGGACAGGCAAACTATGGCTACACCTTC
J: TRBJ2-4; D: -; size: -; V: TRBV7-2; length: 14; CDR3: CASSFTLAKNTQYF; DNA: TGTGCCAGCAGCTTCACGCTAGCCAAAAACACTCAGTACTTC
J: TRBJ2-1; D: TRBD2; size: many; V: TRBV19; length: 17; CDR3: CASSTQATSGPYNEQFF; DNA: TGTGCCAGTAGTACCCAGGCAACTAGCGGGCCTTACAATGAGCAGTTCTTC
J: TRBJ2-3; D: -; size: many; V: TRBV7-2; length: 15; CDR3: CASSQRPGSTDTQYF; DNA: TGTGCCAGCAGCCAGCGGCCGGGAAGCACAGATACGCAGTATTTT
J: TRBJ2-5; D: -; size: many; V: TRBV4-1; length: 14; CDR3: CASSQDSAQETQYF; DNA: TGCGCCAGCAGCCAAGATAGTGCCCAAGAGACCCAGTACTTC
J: TRBJ2-7; D: -; size: many; V: TRBV6-6; length: 13; CDR3: CASSYDRTYEQYF; DNA: TGTGCCAGCAGTTACGACAGGACCTACGAGCAGTACTTC
J: TRBJ2-3; D: -; size: few; V: TRBV18; length: 14; CDR3: CASSSMGPTDTQYF; DNA: TGTGCCAGCTCATCTATGGGCCCCACAGATACGCAGTATTTT
J: TRBJ2-7; D: TRBD2; size: many; V: TRBV4-2; length: 16; CDR3: CASSQDRSGRAREQYF; DNA: TGTGCCAGCAGCCAAGATAGGAGCGGGAGGGCCCGCGAGCAGTACTTC
J: TRBJ2-2; D: TRBD2; size: many; V: TRBV7-3; length: 16; CDR3: CASSEGGRKNTGELFF; DNA: TGTGCCAGCAGTGAAGGCGGGAGAAAGAACACCGGGGAGCTGTTTTTT
J: TRBJ1-5; D: -; size: few; V: TRBV28; length: 16; CDR3: CASSDRLRDRNQPQHF; DNA: TGTGCCAGCAGCGATCGATTAAGGGACCGCAATCAGCCCCAGCATTTT
J: TRBJ2-3; D: -; size: few; V: TRBV6-4; length: 13; CDR3: CASSDRVPDTQYF; DNA: TGTGCCAGCAGTGACAGGGTTCCAGATACGCAGTATTTT
J: TRBJ1-1; D: -; size: -; V: TRBV12-3/TRBV12-4; length: 13; CDR3: CASKKDGNTEAFF; DNA: TGTGCCAGCAAAAAGGACGGGAACACTGAAGCTTTCTTT
J: TRBJ2-7; D: -; size: once; V: TRBV29-1; length: 14; CDR3: CSVVVPGRPYEQYF; DNA: TGCAGCGTTGTCGTCCCCGGCCGACCCTACGAGCAGTACTTC
J: TRBJ1-3; D: TRBD1; size: many; V: TRBV7-9; length: 16; CDR3: CASSLARTGKADTIYF; DNA: TGTGCCAGCAGCTTAGCCCGGACAGGGAAGGCAGACACCATATATTTT
J: TRBJ2-5; D: -; size: few; V: TRBV11-2; length: 15; CDR3: CASSPNRGGTETQYF; DNA: TGTGCCAGCAGCCCCAACAGGGGGGGCACCGAGACCCAGTACTTC
J: TRBJ1-5; D: -; size: -; V: TRBV5-6; length: 15; CDR3: CASSPSPGRSQPQHF; DNA: TGTGCCAGCAGCCCCTCCCCAGGGCGCAGTCAGCCCCAGCATTTT
J: TRBJ1-1; D: -; size: -; V: TRBV11-3; length: 14; CDR3: CASSVGEVVTEAFF; DNA: TGTGCCAGCAGCGTAGGAGAGGTGGTAACTGAAGCTTTCTTT